This TCR beta chain stems from a study of blood T cell repertoires in COVID-19. Sequencing used immunoSEQ multiplex PCR; TCRdb keeps in-frame clones, though not all of them. The top ten clones hold 3.6% of a sample with 250,000 to 300,000 clones, approximately 86% of them seen once. The CDR3 consists of 15 residues. CDR1 SNHLY and CDR2 FYNNEI come from the germline V gene. The V end was cut by 5 bases, the J end by 6 bases, with 16 bases between. Sequenced material: peripheral blood. This chain connects TRBV2 to TRBJ1-4; tentatively, D is TRBD1 (5 bases). This clonotype originated in a man aged 18 to 29 with active or convalescent COVID-19. Written as DNA, the CDR3 is TGTGCCAGCAGTCGACAGATCCGCACGGATGAAAAACTGTTTTTT. Protein product: CASSRQIRTDEKLFF.